These T cell receptor beta chains were read from a single sample in a study of blood T cell repertoires in COVID-19. Generated by immunoSEQ multiplex PCR, the TCRdb table keeps only in-frame clones and is missing some. The sample holds more than 45,000 clones, more than 80% seen once. Sequenced input: peripheral blood. Receptors originate from a man aged 55 to 69 with acute or convalescent COVID-19. Each CDR3 is given with its conserved first and last residue. The D gene is left open where the match is weak. A clone size is listed for some rows: how often the clone was seen (once, few, many), or a class if it is expanded.

D gene: .
V gene: TRBV28
clone size: .
J gene: TRBJ1-4
CDR3 protein: CASSLPRVGEKLFF
CDR3 DNA: TGTGCCAGCAGTTTACCCCGGGTGGGTGAAAAACTGTTTTTT

D gene: TRBD1
V gene: TRBV19
clone size: .
J gene: TRBJ2-2
CDR3 protein: CASSISGTANTGELFF
CDR3 DNA: TGTGCCAGTAGTATCTCCGGGACAGCGAACACCGGGGAGCTGTTTTTT

D gene: TRBD2
V gene: TRBV27
clone size: .
J gene: TRBJ2-1
CDR3 protein: CASSSGVSGRVYNEQFF
CDR3 DNA: TGTGCCAGCAGCTCAGGCGTTAGCGGGAGGGTTTACAATGAGCAGTTCTTC

D gene: TRBD1
V gene: TRBV5-1
clone size: .
J gene: TRBJ2-5
CDR3 protein: CASSVTGTGFQETQYF
CDR3 DNA: TGCGCCAGCAGCGTCACTGGGACAGGCTTCCAAGAGACCCAGTACTTC

D gene: TRBD2
V gene: TRBV4-2
clone size: .
J gene: TRBJ2-7
CDR3 protein: CASSQLAGVFDEQYF
CDR3 DNA: TGTGCCAGCAGCCAACTAGCGGGAGTGTTCGACGAGCAGTACTTC

D gene: TRBD2
V gene: TRBV27
clone size: .
J gene: TRBJ2-5
CDR3 protein: CASSLLTSGSWGGETQYF
CDR3 DNA: TGTGCCAGCAGTTTATTGACTAGCGGGAGCTGGGGAGGAGAGACCCAGTACTTC

D gene: .
V gene: TRBV19
clone size: .
J gene: TRBJ1-2
CDR3 protein: CASRWMEQRGYTF
CDR3 DNA: TGTGCCAGTCGTTGGATGGAGCAGCGGGGCTACACCTTC

D gene: .
V gene: TRBV6-6
clone size: .
J gene: TRBJ1-1
CDR3 protein: CASRLDSHTEAFF
CDR3 DNA: TGTGCCAGCAGACTCGACAGTCATACTGAAGCTTTCTTT

D gene: TRBD1
V gene: TRBV28
clone size: .
J gene: TRBJ1-4
CDR3 protein: CASSPQDRGSNEKLFF
CDR3 DNA: TGTGCCAGCAGCCCTCAGGACAGGGGGAGTAATGAAAAACTGTTTTTT

D gene: .
V gene: TRBV6-6
clone size: .
J gene: TRBJ2-7
CDR3 protein: CASSNLGNSYEQYF
CDR3 DNA: TGTGCCAGCAGTAATCTCGGGAACTCCTACGAGCAGTACTTC

D gene: .
V gene: TRBV9
clone size: once
J gene: TRBJ1-1
CDR3 protein: CASSQPGRGNTEAFF
CDR3 DNA: TGTGCCAGCAGCCAACCAGGGAGGGGGAACACTGAAGCTTTCTTT

D gene: .
V gene: TRBV12-2
clone size: .
J gene: TRBJ2-3
CDR3 protein: CASRRNRDRECTDTQYF
CDR3 DNA: TGTGCAAGTCGCCGAAACCGGGACAGGGAGTGCACAGATACGCAGTATTTT

D gene: .
V gene: TRBV27
clone size: .
J gene: TRBJ1-6
CDR3 protein: CASSFSSSPLHF
CDR3 DNA: TGTGCCAGCAGTTTTAGTAGTTCACCCCTCCACTTT

D gene: .
V gene: TRBV19
clone size: .
J gene: TRBJ1-5
CDR3 protein: CASSIKTAHNQPQHF
CDR3 DNA: TGTGCCAGTAGTATAAAGACAGCTCATAATCAGCCCCAGCATTTT

D gene: TRBD2
V gene: TRBV5-6
clone size: .
J gene: TRBJ2-2
CDR3 protein: CASSPGLVFGELFF
CDR3 DNA: TGTGCCAGCAGCCCAGGACTAGTATTCGGGGAGCTGTTTTTT

D gene: TRBD2
V gene: TRBV11-3
clone size: .
J gene: TRBJ2-3
CDR3 protein: CASSTGLRGRALDTQYF
CDR3 DNA: TGTGCCAGCAGCACCGGTTTACGCGGGAGGGCGCTAGATACGCAGTATTTT

D gene: TRBD1
V gene: TRBV12-3/TRBV12-4
clone size: once
J gene: TRBJ2-1
CDR3 protein: CASSSRQGTFF
CDR3 DNA: TGTGCCAGCAGTTCTAGACAGGGGACGTTCTTC

D gene: TRBD1
V gene: TRBV7-2
clone size: once
J gene: TRBJ1-3
CDR3 protein: CASSWGQGTGNTIYF
CDR3 DNA: TGTGCCAGCAGCTGGGGACAGGGAACCGGAAACACCATATATTTT

D gene: .
V gene: TRBV28
clone size: .
J gene: TRBJ1-2
CDR3 protein: CASTVTENYGYTF
CDR3 DNA: TGTGCCAGCACCGTGACAGAGAACTATGGCTACACCTTC

D gene: .
V gene: TRBV7-6
clone size: .
J gene: TRBJ2-7
CDR3 protein: CASSPQQGAEQYF
CDR3 DNA: TGTGCCAGCAGCCCGCAACAGGGAGCCGAGCAGTACTTC

D gene: .
V gene: TRBV5-1
clone size: .
J gene: TRBJ2-7
CDR3 protein: CASSPDGASSYEQYF
CDR3 DNA: TGCGCCAGCAGCCCCGACGGAGCGAGCTCCTACGAGCAGTACTTC

D gene: TRBD2
V gene: TRBV4-3
clone size: .
J gene: TRBJ2-2
CDR3 protein: CASSRTSGNTGELFF
CDR3 DNA: TGCGCCAGCAGCCGGACTAGCGGAAACACCGGGGAGCTGTTTTTT

D gene: .
V gene: TRBV9
clone size: .
J gene: TRBJ1-1
CDR3 protein: CASSAQGTEAFF
CDR3 DNA: TGTGCCAGCAGCGCTCAGGGAACTGAAGCTTTCTTT

D gene: .
V gene: TRBV5-1
clone size: .
J gene: TRBJ2-7
CDR3 protein: CASSSEGAGEQYF
CDR3 DNA: TGCGCCAGCAGCTCCGAAGGGGCTGGCGAGCAGTACTTC

D gene: TRBD1
V gene: TRBV5-4
clone size: .
J gene: TRBJ1-2
CDR3 protein: CASSRAGTGREGYTF
CDR3 DNA: TGTGCCAGCAGCCGAGCCGGGACAGGGAGAGAAGGCTACACCTTC

D gene: .
V gene: TRBV6-2/TRBV6-3
clone size: .
J gene: TRBJ1-5
CDR3 protein: CASSYYQGHQPQHF
CDR3 DNA: TGTGCCAGCAGTTACTACCAGGGGCACCAGCCCCAGCATTTT

D gene: .
V gene: TRBV11-2
clone size: .
J gene: TRBJ1-2
CDR3 protein: CASSPDMSYGYTF
CDR3 DNA: TGTGCCAGCAGCCCCGACATGAGCTATGGCTACACCTTC

D gene: TRBD1
V gene: TRBV2
clone size: few
J gene: TRBJ2-7
CDR3 protein: CASSKTGQANYEQYF
CDR3 DNA: TGTGCCAGCAGTAAAACGGGACAGGCCAACTACGAGCAGTACTTC

D gene: TRBD1
V gene: TRBV18
clone size: .
J gene: TRBJ1-5
CDR3 protein: CASSQGQAPNQPQHF
CDR3 DNA: TGTGCCAGCTCCCAAGGACAGGCCCCGAATCAGCCCCAGCATTTT

D gene: .
V gene: TRBV4-3
clone size: .
J gene: TRBJ1-2
CDR3 protein: CASSQDSRSYGYTF
CDR3 DNA: TGCGCCAGCAGCCAAGATAGTCGGTCCTATGGCTACACCTTC

D gene: TRBD1
V gene: TRBV7-9
clone size: .
J gene: TRBJ2-1
CDR3 protein: CASSLDRDNEQFF
CDR3 DNA: TGTGCCAGCAGCTTGGACAGGGACAATGAGCAGTTCTTC